One sample yielded the 19 T cell receptor beta chains listed below, sequenced in a study of tumor-infiltrating lymphocytes in oesophageal squamous cell carcinoma. TCRdb itself ran the PCR reads through MiXCR, one entry per CDR3 protein. Found here are over 12,000 distinct CDR3 sequences, roughly half of them singletons; the top ten hold around 44%. The sample consisted of blood. Receptors were obtained from a male donor with esophageal squamous cell carcinoma.

This chain joins TRBV6-6 and TRBJ2-1, with D uncertain. Germline V gene lookup returns CDR1 MNHNY and CDR2 SVGAGI (reference sequence). The CDR3 is 16 residues long. With 5 bases removed from V and 3 bases from J, the gap between germline ends came to 17 bases. CDR3 region: CASSELMGALYNEQFF. The CDR3 DNA follows: TGTGCCAGCAGTGAACTTATGGGCGCACTCTACAATGAGCAGTTCTTC.

This clonotype was seen ten or more times. This likely comes from a read error, as the CDR3 has no conserved phenylalanine or tryptophan at its end. The DNA is omitted, as the CDR3 cannot be located on it reliably, and the CDR3 follows TCRdb's listing. The chain employs TRBV7-8 and TRBJ2-7; TRBD1, the D gene given by the table, was not confirmed from the DNA. Termini included, the CDR3 measures 17 amino acids. Germline values: CDR1 SGHVS, CDR2 FQNEAQ. Here the CDR3 reads CASSLALTGNYGYTFGS.

On this clonotype: It may be a read error: a sequence one base away is much more abundant. The V gene is TRBV5-4, the J gene TRBJ2-7, with TRBD1 matching 8 bases. The germline gives CDR1 SGHNT, CDR2 YYREEE (reference sequence). V lost 4 bases to trimming and J lost 7 bases; unmatched junction nucleotides: 13. The CDR3 has 15 amino acids. CDR3 amino acids: CASSKTGTGDNEQYF. The CDR3 bases are TGTGCCAGCAGCAAAACCGGGACAGGAGACAATGAGCAGTACTTC.

The rearrangement links TRBV7-2 to TRBJ1-2; 9 nucleotides agree with TRBD1. The junction had 4 bases not matched to a gene; V was cut back by 1 base and J by 4 bases. The germline V gene has CDR1 SGHTA and CDR2 FQGNSA. This CDR3 has 15 residues. This CDR3 reads CASSLGTGGIYGYTF. The CDR3 DNA sequence: TGTGCCAGCAGCTTAGGAACAGGGGGCATCTATGGCTACACCTTC.

In its sample, this clonotype ranks as medium-sized (0.01 to 0.1%). The rearrangement joins TRBV7-2 to TRBJ1-1; maybe TRBD1 (5 bases). The CDR3 sequence is 15 residues long. CDR1 is SGHTA and CDR2 is FQGNSA in the germline V gene. V was clipped by 6 bases and J by 3 bases, with 17 bases between them. The CDR3 is CASRTGPYMDTEAFF. The CDR3, as DNA: TGTGCCAGCAGAACAGGTCCGTATATGGACACTGAAGCTTTCTTT.

This clonotype has a handful of counts. This chain connects TRBV11-2 to TRBJ2-3; 7 positions agree with TRBD2. CDR3 length equals 17 residues. J lost 2 bases, V lost 5 bases, and 13 bases had no gene match. Germline V gene sequence: CDR1 SGHAT, CDR2 FQNNGV. The DNA of the CDR3 is TGTGCCAGCAGCCCGACCCGGAAGCGGGATACCACAGATACGCAGTATTTT. Encoded protein: CASSPTRKRDTTDTQYF.

This clonotype has a count of ten or more. The genes are TRBV27 and TRBJ2-5, with D possibly being TRBD2 (5 bases). The assigned J gene may be wrong: the sequence end matches TRBJ2-7 better. Germline V gene sequence: CDR1 MNHEY, CDR2 SMNVEV (reference sequence). The CDR3 has 14 residues. This CDR3 is CASSLYGGAYEQYF. Written as DNA, the CDR3 is TGTGCCAGCAGTTTATACGGAGGCGCCTACGAGCAGTACTTC.

This clonotype is medium-sized. This chain connects TRBV7-3 to TRBJ2-5, with D possibly TRBD1 on 5 matching bases. V lost 2 bases and J 2 bases, leaving 12 bases between the germline ends. This CDR3 comprises 15 residues. Germline V gene lookup returns CDR1 SGHTA and CDR2 FQGTGA. CDR3 residues: CASSLWSGPQETQYF. CDR3 DNA sequence: TGTGCCAGCAGCTTATGGTCAGGGCCGCAAGAGACCCAGTACTTC.

As concerns this clonotype: This may stem from a read error, because a much larger clone lies one nucleotide away. V usage is TRBV28 and J usage is TRBJ2-7; D gene unclear. This CDR3 has 13 amino acids. The V gene's germline CDR1 is MDHEN and CDR2 SYDVKM. Trimming cost V 4 bases and J 7 bases, with 14 bases left between them. CDR3 nucleotide sequence: TGTGCCAGCAGTTCCGGCCGGAGAAATGAGCAGTACTTC. The encoded protein is CASSSGRRNEQYF.

With respect to this clonotype: Likely a read error: the CDR3 ends without its conserved phenylalanine or tryptophan. Because the CDR3's place on the DNA is in doubt, the DNA is left out and the CDR3 is given as listed by TCRdb. The V gene is TRBV7-2, the J gene TRBJ1-1. Counting both end residues, the CDR3 totals 15 amino acids. Germline CDR1 is SGHTA and CDR2 is FQGNSA. This CDR3 reads CASSLELTYEQYFGP.

The chain has TRBV5-1 and TRBJ1-2; no clear D. Looked up from germline, CDR1 is SGHRS and CDR2 is YFSETQ. The CDR3 loop spans 14 amino acids. The V end lost 0 bases, the J end lost 5 bases, and 11 bases lay between the germline ends. CDR3 protein: CASSLAGSMYGYTF. The CDR3, as DNA: TGCGCCAGCAGCTTGGCCGGCAGTATGTATGGCTACACCTTC.

By share, this clonotype ranks as medium-sized. The J gene is TRBJ2-1, the V gene TRBV11-3, with D hard to call. The CDR3 is 13 amino acids. CDR1 is SGHNT, CDR2 YENEEA, per germline. Trimming cost V 5 bases and J 4 bases, with 9 bases left between them. CDR3: CASSPINYNEQFF. The CDR3 nucleotides read TGTGCCAGCAGCCCTATCAATTACAATGAGCAGTTCTTC.

The gene calls are TRBV11-2 and TRBJ2-3, with TRBD2 as a possible D gene (5 bases). Germline CDR1 and CDR2: SGHAT and FQNNGV. V dropped 9 bases and J dropped 3 bases, with 16 bases sitting between them. There are 14 residues in the CDR3. The CDR3 coding sequence is TGTGCCAGTTTAGAGGGAAGTACAACAGATACGCAGTATTTT. It yields the protein CASLEGSTTDTQYF.

The V and J genes are TRBV7-6 and TRBJ2-7; no reliable D call. Germline V gene sequence: CDR1 SGHVS, CDR2 FNYEAQ. The CDR3 length is 15 residues. Trimming cost V 1 base and J 0 bases, with 10 bases left between them. As DNA, the CDR3 is TGTGCCAGCAGCTTAGGTATCCAGAGCTCCTACGAGCAGTACTTC. This gives the protein CASSLGIQSSYEQYF. The full variable domain, rest sourced from reference TRBV7-6 and TRBJ2-7, is GAGVSQSPRYKVTKRGQDVALRCDPISGHVSLYWYRQALGQGPEFLTYFNYEAQQDKSGLPNDRFSAERPEGSISTLTIQRTEQRDSAMYRCASSLGIQSSYEQYFGPGTRLTVT.

The rearrangement uses TRBV12-3 or TRBV12-4 and TRBJ1-4; D remains ambiguous. V dropped 1 base and J dropped 1 base, with 4 bases sitting between them. There are 14 residues in the CDR3. The CDR3, as DNA: TGTGCCAGCAGTTTAGGGGAAACTAATGAAAAACTGTTTTTT. Amino acids: CASSLGETNEKLFF.

About this clonotype: A read error is likely, as this CDR3 ends without the conserved phenylalanine or tryptophan. Because the CDR3's place on the DNA is in doubt, the DNA is left out and the CDR3 is given as listed by TCRdb. The V call is TRBV7-3, the J call TRBJ2-6; TRBD1 was called by the table and not checked on the DNA. The CDR3 is made up of 15 amino acids, end residues included. Germline V gives CDR1 SGHTA, CDR2 FQGTGA. The CDR3: CASSFTGGETQYFGV.

This clonotype was picked up many times. J is TRBJ2-6 and V is TRBV28; D uncertain. V lost 6 bases and J 4 bases, leaving 13 bases between the germline ends. The CDR3 contains 15 residues. Germline values: CDR1 MDHEN, CDR2 SYDVKM. The CDR3 coding sequence is TGTGCCAGCAGCCTGTGGATTGCCGGGGCCAACGTCCTGACTTTC. It is translated as CASSLWIAGANVLTF.

This clonotype was observed many times. This rearrangement joins TRBV4-2 to TRBJ2-3; 12 bases match TRBD2. This CDR3 spans 16 amino acids. The germline V gene encodes CDR1 LGHNA and CDR2 YNFKEQ. The J segment lost 3 bases and the V segment lost 4 bases, leaving 5 bases of the junction unmatched. DNA for the CDR3: TGTGCCAGCAGCCCACGACTAGCGGGAGTAACAGATACGCAGTATTTT. This encodes CASSPRLAGVTDTQYF.

This clonotype came up a few times. The V and J genes are TRBV6-1 and TRBJ2-5; 7 bases fit TRBD2. Germline V gives CDR1 MNHNS, CDR2 SASEGT. Losses at the gene ends were 3 bases for V and 5 bases for J; bases not matched to a gene: 9. The length of the CDR3 is 15 residues. The CDR3 spells CASSDPWGGKETQYF. CDR3 in DNA: TGTGCCAGCAGTGACCCCTGGGGGGGGAAGGAGACCCAGTACTTC.